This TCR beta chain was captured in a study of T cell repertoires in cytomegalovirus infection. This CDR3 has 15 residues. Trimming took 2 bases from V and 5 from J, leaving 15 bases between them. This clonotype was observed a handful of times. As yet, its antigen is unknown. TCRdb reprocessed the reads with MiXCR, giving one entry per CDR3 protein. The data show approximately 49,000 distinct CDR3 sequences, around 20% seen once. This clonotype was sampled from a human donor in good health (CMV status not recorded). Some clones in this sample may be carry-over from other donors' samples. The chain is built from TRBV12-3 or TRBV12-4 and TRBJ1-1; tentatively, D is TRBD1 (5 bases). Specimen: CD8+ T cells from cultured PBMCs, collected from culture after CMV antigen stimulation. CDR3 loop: CASSLSPGGRTEAFF. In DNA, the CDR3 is TGTGCCAGCAGTTTATCCCCCGGGGGGAGAACTGAAGCTTTCTTT.